This TCR beta chain is from a study of T cells after yellow fever vaccination. The V gene's germline CDR1 is SGHRS and CDR2 YFSETQ. Trimming removed 1 base from V and 1 base from J, with 14 bases in between. This CDR3 comprises 16 residues. In TCRdb, the 5' RACE reads were re-called with MiXCR into one record per CDR3 protein. The sample comprises a few hundred thousand distinct CDR3 sequences, around 5.3% of which are singletons, and approximately 3.5% rests with the top ten. The sequencing used CD4+ T cells sorted from PBMCs, collected on the day of the yellow fever booster vaccination. This receptor was taken from a man between 18 and 35 years old who received the YFV17D yellow fever vaccine. The J gene is TRBJ2-5, the V gene TRBV5-1; a weak D match, TRBD2 (5 bases). CDR3 sequence (DNA): TGCGCCAGCAGCTTGCAACCCGGGGTAACCCAAGAGACCCAGTACTTC. Translated: CASSLQPGVTQETQYF. Supplemented by reference TRBV5-1 and TRBJ2-5, the full variable domain reads KAGVTQTPRYLIKTRGQQVTLSCSPISGHRSVSWYQQTPGQGLQFLFEYFSETQRNKGNFPGRFSGRQFSNSRSEMNVSTLELGDSALYLCASSLQPGVTQETQYFGPGTRLLVL.